The clone carrying this TCR beta chain appeared a single time. The antigen is not known. Donation came from healthy HIV-negative adults that had no recent acute infections or vaccinations. Trimming removed 5 bases from V and 5 bases from J, with 15 bases in between. The CDR3 extends over 14 amino acids. Germline CDR1 is SGHTA and CDR2 is FQGNSA. The sample comes from a study of shared clonotypes between healthy human individuals. Per the authors' pipeline: There were no quality scores in the junction-only immunoSEQ sequences, so filtering differed. Profiled with immunoSEQ multiplex PCR; TCRdb holds only in-frame clones, not every one. That table gives V, J and clone size, and the DNA gave D and trimming. The sample lists 2,500,000 or so clones, 93% occurring once. The study, taken as a whole, reports: The study generally estimated greater richness for naive than memory subsets.

This TCR derives from a man aged 18-30 years in good health. Some clones in this sample may be carry-over from other donors' samples. This chain links TRBV7-2 with TRBJ2-5; a possible D gene is TRBD1 (6 bases). The sample consisted of naive CD4+ T cells from PBMCs. The subset denotes: CD45RA+ positively selected. CDR3 sequence reads: CASSLKTGGETQYF. The CDR3 DNA reads TGTGCCAGCAGCCTAAAGACAGGCGGGGAGACCCAGTACTTC.